Detailed here is one T cell receptor (beta chain). This clonotype was detected only a few times. The antigen this receptor binds is unknown. Qualities for individual bases were not recorded, and no much larger clone is one base off. The data were taken from a study of HIV-infected patients and healthy controls (TCRdb year 2014). Library construction relied on 5' RACE. Sequencing was carried out with an Illumina MiSeq. TCRdb cleaned the public reads at Q25 with fastp, built clones with MiXCR and kept in-frame beta chains. Every distinct CDR3 protein forms one entry, paired with its most common genes and DNA. The sample records tens of thousands of distinct CDR3 sequences, 16% of which are singletons. The top ten constitute under 6% of the sample. The source is a human donor in good health. Sequencing was done on a sample of CD4+ T cells from blood.

CDR3 sequence: CASSYTQRGEQFF. The bases read TGTGCCAGCAGTTATACTCAGCGAGGTGAGCAGTTCTTC. The rearrangement combines TRBV6-5 with TRBJ2-1; the D gene cannot be resolved reliably. The germline V gene gives CDR1 as MNHEY and CDR2 as SVGAGI. The CDR3 starts with the cysteine, ends with the phenylalanine, and has 13 residues. Only CDR3 DNA remains: 39 bases, in frame from the first base. V was cut back by 3 bases and J by 9 bases, leaving a gap of 12 bases between them.